This TCR beta chain is from a study of a mutant IDH1 vaccine in newly diagnosed glioma. As to time point: week 47, end of study. The vaccine gave 300 ug of a 20-mer mutant IDH1 peptide subcutaneously per dose. V was cut by 5 bases and J by 3 bases, with 8 bases left in between. Germline V gives CDR1 SGHAT, CDR2 FQNNGV. The CDR3 loop spans 13 amino acids. Measured with immunoSEQ multiplex PCR; TCRdb has only the in-frame clones, and not every one. The sample contains around 84,000 clones, about 81% of which appear only once. This clone has just one count. Its cognate antigen is unknown. The receptor comes from a man aged 35 to 55 with glioma. This sample comprised PBMCs, obtained from a glioma patient whose treatment included an IDH1 peptide vaccine. J is TRBJ1-3 and V is TRBV11-2; D call uncertain. The CDR3 is CASSPLLGNTIYF. As DNA, the CDR3 is TGTGCCAGCAGCCCCCTACTTGGAAACACCATATATTTT.